One and the same sample provided the 18 T cell receptor beta chains below, sequenced in a study of blood T cells in healthy people across ages. The authors ran a second PCR of about 6 to 11 cycles using a sample-barcoded 5' primer and a J-beta primer mix. TCRdb fed the 5' RACE reads into MiXCR, producing one record per CDR3 protein. Here the sample spans 650,000 to 1,000,000 distinct CDR3 sequences, about 46% being singletons. Sequencing input: blood. The receptors derive from a man at least 80 years old in good health.

The V and J genes are TRBV20-1 and TRBJ2-4; 11 nucleotides agree with TRBD2. CDR1 DFQATT and CDR2 SNEGSKA come from the germline V gene (reference sequence). V lost 6 bases to trimming and J lost 7 bases; unmatched junction nucleotides: 5. The CDR3 extends over 13 amino acids. The DNA for the CDR3 is TGCAGTGCCCCACTAGCGGGAGCTAACATTCAGTACTTC. Its translation: CSAPLAGANIQYF.

The table lists this clonotype with a count of one. The chain uses TRBV6-5 and TRBJ2-7; 7 bases line up with TRBD1. CDR1 and CDR2 (germline): MNHEY, SVGAGI. The CDR3 contains 11 residues. V was pared by 5 bases and J by 6 bases, with 1 base of the junction left unmatched. CDR3 sequence reads: CASSDRAEQYF. Here the CDR3 DNA reads TGTGCCAGCAGTGACAGGGCCGAGCAGTACTTC.

This clonotype was observed a handful of times. This chain links TRBV24-1 with TRBJ2-1; TRBD2 matches 9 bases. The CDR3 length is 16 residues. CDR1 and CDR2 (germline): KGHDR, SFDVKD. V lost 3 bases to trimming and J lost 9 bases; unmatched junction nucleotides: 11. Written as DNA, the CDR3 is TGTGCCACCAGTGATCCTGTGGCTAGCGGGAACACTGAGCAGTTCTTC. It is translated as CATSDPVASGNTEQFF.

CDR3 nucleotide sequence: TGCGCCAGCAGCTCGGGACAGAGTTTCCAAGAGACCCAGTACTTC. Encoded protein: CASSSGQSFQETQYF. J is TRBJ2-5 and V is TRBV5-1; 7 bases line up with TRBD1. From germline, CDR1 is SGHRS and CDR2 YFSETQ. The CDR3 is 15 residues long. Trimming cost V 3 bases and J 1 base; bases outside gene matches: 6.

This chain uses TRBV12-3 or TRBV12-4 with TRBJ2-7; D not certain. This CDR3 comprises 14 residues. The V and J ends lost 1 base and 7 bases respectively, with 14 bases between them. CDR3 amino acids: CASSLEQPFNEQYF. The CDR3 bases are TGTGCCAGCAGTTTAGAGCAGCCCTTCAATGAGCAGTACTTC.

This chain connects TRBV5-1 to TRBJ2-3, with D possibly TRBD1 on 6 matching bases. V lost 3 bases and J 0 bases, leaving 11 bases between the germline ends. This CDR3 comprises 15 residues. CDR1 is SGHRS and CDR2 is YFSETQ in the germline V gene. The CDR3 coding sequence is TGCGCCAGCAGCTGGGGGCAAACTAGCACAGATACGCAGTATTTT. The encoded protein is CASSWGQTSTDTQYF.

The chain carries TRBV7-9 and TRBJ2-1, with 7 bases that match TRBD2. Germline-derived CDR1 and CDR2 are SEHNR and FQNEAQ (reference sequence). J lost 6 bases, V lost 4 bases, and 3 bases had no gene match. This CDR3 region has 13 residues. The CDR3 sequence: CASSSWGGNEQFF. In DNA form, the CDR3 reads TGTGCCAGCAGCTCATGGGGGGGCAATGAGCAGTTCTTC.

The V and J genes are TRBV7-3 and TRBJ2-3; D is perhaps TRBD2 (5 bases). CDR1 SGHTA and CDR2 FQGTGA come from the germline V gene. CDR3 length equals 14 residues. V was cut by 1 base and J by 5 bases, with 10 bases left in between. The CDR3 region is CASSLSFGLDTQYF. In DNA form, the CDR3 reads TGTGCCAGCAGCTTAAGTTTCGGACTAGATACGCAGTATTTT.

At least ten counts were recorded for this clonotype. The genes are TRBV4-3 and TRBJ1-4; D remains unclear. V lost 3 bases, J lost 6 bases, and 17 bases lay in between. The CDR3 is 16 residues long. Germline V gene sequence: CDR1 LGHNA, CDR2 YSLEER. The CDR3 DNA reads TGCGCCAGCAGCCAGCCGTCGATTGGCCTGGATGAAAAACTGTTTTTT. Translating gives CASSQPSIGLDEKLFF.

The chain has TRBV7-3 and TRBJ2-1; 9 bases line up with TRBD2. The CDR3 loop spans 16 amino acids. The ends lost 5 bases at V and 8 bases at J; junction bases unmatched: 13. Germline lookup yields CDR1 SGHTA and CDR2 FQGTGA. The CDR3 loop reads CASSQSGTSTGYEQFF. CDR3 nucleotides: TGTGCCAGCAGCCAATCCGGGACTAGCACTGGCTATGAGCAGTTCTTC.

V and J are TRBV12-3 or TRBV12-4 and TRBJ2-1, with 7 bases fitting TRBD2. The DNA end is a closer match to TRBJ2-7, so the J assignment may be wrong. CDR3 length equals 16 residues. The CDR3 here is CASSLTWGRAYNEQYF. The CDR3 region has the DNA TGTGCCAGCAGTTTAACGTGGGGGAGGGCCTACAATGAGCAGTACTTC.

The rearrangement links TRBV12-3 or TRBV12-4 to TRBJ2-5, with 9 nucleotides matching TRBD2. The CDR3 is 16 amino acids. With V trimmed by 2 bases and J by 2 bases, 6 bases remained unmatched. The CDR3 DNA follows: TGTGCCAGCAGTTTATTCGGCGGGAGGGGGCAAGAGACCCAGTACTTC. This encodes CASSLFGGRGQETQYF.

The rearrangement uses TRBV28 and TRBJ2-1; D not resolved. Germline V gene data show CDR1 as MDHEN and CDR2 as SYDVKM. The ends were cut back, 4 bases at V and 0 bases at J, with 16 bases in the middle. The CDR3 has 17 amino acids. CDR3 bases: TGTGCCAGCAGTTCATTAGGCGAGATGAGCTCCTACAATGAGCAGTTCTTC. It yields the protein CASSSLGEMSSYNEQFF.

This clonotype was detected ten times or more. The genes are TRBV29-1 and TRBJ2-3; no clear D. Germline V CDR1 and CDR2: SQVTM, ANQGSEA. The V and J ends lost 5 bases and 2 bases respectively, with 11 bases between them. The CDR3 is made up of 13 amino acids. The DNA of the CDR3 is TGCAGCGTTTCGGTGGGGAACACAGATACGCAGTATTTT. Translated, it gives CSVSVGNTDTQYF.

This clonotype was observed many times. V and J are TRBV3-1 and TRBJ2-5; 8 nucleotides agree with TRBD1. The V segment lost 0 bases and the J segment 4 bases; nucleotides outside the gene matches: 10. The CDR3 totals 17 residues. In germline, CDR1 is LGHDT, CDR2 YNNKEL (reference sequence). The CDR3 DNA reads as TGTGCCAGCAGCCAAGAAATCGACAGGGGAAGGGGAGAGACCCAGTACTTC. Its translation: CASSQEIDRGRGETQYF.

This chain connects TRBV20-1 to TRBJ2-4; D possibly matches TRBD1 or TRBD2 (6 bases each). Germline V gives CDR1 DFQATT, CDR2 SNEGSKA (reference sequence). The CDR3 contains 14 residues. V was clipped by 6 bases and J by 6 bases, with 18 bases between them. This chain's CDR3 is CSATPGDTANIQYF. The CDR3 DNA reads as TGCAGTGCCACCCCGGGGGACACGGCAAACATTCAGTACTTC.

J is TRBJ2-1 and V is TRBV10-3, with 12 bases identical to TRBD2. Germline loops: CDR1 ENHRY, CDR2 SYGVKD. The CDR3 is made up of 19 amino acids. The V gene end was trimmed by 4 bases and the J gene end by 5 bases; junction bases not matched to a gene: 15. CDR3 amino acids: CAISASGTGLAGGDNEQFF. CDR3 DNA sequence: TGTGCCATCAGTGCATCCGGGACAGGCCTAGCGGGAGGGGACAATGAGCAGTTCTTC.

The CDR3 region has the DNA TGTGCCAGCAGTTTATTTGGGACTAGCGGGAGCCTCAACCAAGAGACCCAGTACTTC. Its protein product is CASSLFGTSGSLNQETQYF. The chain links TRBV27 to TRBJ2-7; 14 nucleotides align to TRBD2. The J call is uncertain, as TRBJ2-5 better fits the DNA end. The CDR3 consists of 19 residues. Germline V gene data show CDR1 as MNHEY and CDR2 as SMNVEV (reference sequence).